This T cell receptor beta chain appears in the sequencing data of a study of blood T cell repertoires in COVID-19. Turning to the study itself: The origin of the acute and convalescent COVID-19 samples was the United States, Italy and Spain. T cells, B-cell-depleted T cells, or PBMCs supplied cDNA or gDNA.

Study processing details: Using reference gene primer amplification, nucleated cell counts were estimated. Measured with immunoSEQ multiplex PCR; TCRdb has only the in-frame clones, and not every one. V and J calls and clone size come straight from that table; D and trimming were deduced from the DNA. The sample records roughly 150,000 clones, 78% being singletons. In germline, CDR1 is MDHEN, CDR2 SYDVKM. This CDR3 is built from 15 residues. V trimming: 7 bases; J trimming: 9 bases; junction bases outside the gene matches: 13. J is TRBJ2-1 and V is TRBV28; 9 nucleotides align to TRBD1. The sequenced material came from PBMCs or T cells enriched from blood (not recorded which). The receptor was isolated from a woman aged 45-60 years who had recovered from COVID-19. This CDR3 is CASISPGQGSSEQFF. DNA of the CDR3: TGTGCCAGCATCTCGCCGGGACAGGGTAGTAGTGAGCAGTTCTTC. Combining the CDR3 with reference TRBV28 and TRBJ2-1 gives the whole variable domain DVKVTQSSRYLVKRTGEKVFLECVQDMDHENMFWYRQDPGLGLRLIYFSYDVKMKEKGDIPEGYSVSREKKERFSLILESASTNQTSMYLCASISPGQGSSEQFFGPGTRLTVL.